These 11 T cell receptor beta chains were sequenced from one sample in a study of vaccination effects on CD4 cells after COVID-19 (dated by TCRdb to between 2021 and 2023). The antigens these receptors bind are not known. The library came from the immunoSEQ multiplex PCR assay. Held by TCRdb, this immuneACCESS table contains in-frame sequences only and omits some clones. Under half of the omission traces to an unresolved V gene where checked; the cause of the rest is unknown. Here the sample has approximately 15,000 clones; over 60% occur a single time. Of the sample, under 25% falls within the top ten clones. In the ViraFEST assay, PBMC were stimulated with viral peptide pools, and antigen-specific CD4+ T cell clonotypes were then identified by expansion using TCR sequencing. After approximately 11 days of culture, CD4+ T cells were isolated with the EasySep CD4+ T cell isolation kit. Convalescent patients had PCR-confirmed SARS-CoV-2 infection between March and December 2020, before Alpha, Beta and Delta variants emerged in the United States. Two doses of either the BNT162b2 or the mRNA-1273 mRNA SARS-CoV-2 vaccine were administered to participants.

Specimen: CD4+ T cells from PBMCs cultured with SARS-CoV-2 spike peptides, collected after COVID-19 vaccination. The intended sense of this specimen's cell subset or site label: SARS-CoV-2 spike overlapping peptide pool stimulation. These receptors all come from a human donor who had a prior SARS-CoV-2 infection.

This chain joins TRBV5-5 and TRBJ1-2; 10 bases are shared with TRBD1. The CDR3 length is 16 residues. The ends lost 4 bases at V and 8 bases at J; junction bases unmatched: 14. Per the germline V gene, CDR1 is SGHKS and CDR2 is YYEKEE (reference sequence). CDR3 protein: CASSAPGTGVRGGYTF. Written as DNA, the CDR3 is TGTGCCAGCAGCGCTCCCGGGACAGGGGTTCGAGGCGGCTACACCTTC.

The chain carries TRBV7-6 and TRBJ2-7, with D possibly matching TRBD1 (6 bases). Per germline, CDR1 SGHVS and CDR2 FNYEAQ. The CDR3 covers 14 residues. The germline V and J ends were trimmed by 0 bases and 7 bases, with 13 bases remaining between them. The CDR3 here is CASSLAGQGEEQYF. DNA for the CDR3: TGTGCCAGCAGCTTAGCGGGACAAGGAGAGGAGCAGTACTTC.

The chain links TRBV3-1 (or the pseudogene TRBV3-2) to TRBJ2-7; TRBD2 matches at 10 bases. The germline V gene encodes CDR1 LGHDT and CDR2 YNNKEL (reference sequence). The CDR3 extends over 19 amino acids. V gave up 4 bases and J gave up 4 bases; unmatched junction bases: 19. For the CDR3, the DNA is TGTGCCAGCAGCCGGAACTTAGCGGGAGGCCCCCCCCCGGTTTACGAGCAGTACTTC. It translates to CASSRNLAGGPPPVYEQYF.

The chain carries TRBV7-3 and TRBJ2-7; D is unresolved. The germline CDR1 and CDR2 sequences are SGHTA and FQGTGA. This CDR3 has 24 amino acids. Trimming removed 1 base from V and 0 bases from J, with 37 bases in between. This chain's CDR3 is CASSLNSVDRRASLTAKISYEQYF. CDR3 bases: TGTGCCAGCAGCTTAAATTCAGTTGATCGACGAGCCTCGCTGACGGCGAAAATCTCCTACGAGCAGTACTTC. Supplemented by reference TRBV7-3 and TRBJ2-7, the full variable domain reads GAGVSQTPSNKVTEKGKYVELRCDPISGHTALYWYRQSLGQGPEFLIYFQGTGAADDSGLPNDRFFAVRPEGSVSTLKIQRTERGDSAVYLCASSLNSVDRRASLTAKISYEQYFGPGTRLTVT.

The chain uses TRBV18 and TRBJ2-2; 8 bases map to TRBD2. The CDR3 loop spans 17 amino acids. Germline V gene data show CDR1 as KGHSH and CDR2 as LQKENI. V was clipped by 6 bases and J by 4 bases; unmatched bases: 13. DNA for the CDR3: TGTGCCAGCTCGCCAGAGCAAGCGGGAGCAGGCACCGGGGAGCTGTTTTTT. As protein: CASSPEQAGAGTGELFF.

This chain connects TRBV27 to TRBJ2-3, with D possibly being TRBD2 (6 bases). Germline V gene data show CDR1 as MNHEY and CDR2 as SMNVEV (reference sequence). This CDR3 has 19 residues. Trimming cost V 3 bases and J 2 bases, with 24 bases left between them. The DNA of the CDR3 is TGTGCCAGCAGTTTTTGGGGTAGCGGCACTTTTCTCTCCACAGATACGCAGTATTTT. Protein: CASSFWGSGTFLSTDTQYF.

The V gene is TRBV7-8, the J gene TRBJ2-5; D is possibly TRBD2 (7 bases). There are 14 residues in the CDR3. With 1 base removed from V and 7 bases from J, the gap between germline ends came to 13 bases. From germline, CDR1 is SGHVS and CDR2 FQNEAQ. The CDR3 sequence is CASSLVGGGVTQYF. The CDR3, as DNA: TGTGCCAGCAGCTTAGTGGGAGGGGGGGTGACCCAGTACTTC.

The count of this clone is one. This chain joins TRBV7-3 and TRBJ2-3, with D maybe TRBD1 (6 bases). V lost 6 bases to trimming and J lost 0 bases, with 13 bases between them. Germline CDR1 SGHTA, CDR2 FQGTGA. The CDR3 is made up of 15 amino acids. CDR3 region: CASRGPGQSTDTQYF. CDR3 DNA: TGTGCCAGCAGGGGTCCGGGACAAAGCACAGATACGCAGTATTTT.

The chain uses TRBV6-5 and TRBJ1-2; a possible D gene is TRBD1 (6 bases). The CDR3 length is 14 residues. Germline V gene data show CDR1 as MNHEY and CDR2 as SVGAGI. Trimming stripped 5 bases from V and 4 bases from J, with 14 bases between. CDR3 residues: CASSTAGEIYGYTF. The DNA for the CDR3 is TGTGCCAGCAGTACCGCAGGGGAAATCTATGGCTACACCTTC.

The rearrangement links TRBV7-2 to TRBJ1-2, with 9 bases aligning to TRBD1. The CDR3 runs 14 residues. The germline V gene encodes CDR1 SGHTA and CDR2 FQGNSA. V trimming: 8 bases; J trimming: 4 bases; junction bases outside the gene matches: 8. As DNA, the CDR3 is TGTGCCAGCGGGCGGGACAGGGCGGGCTATGGCTACACCTTC. Translating gives CASGRDRAGYGYTF.

The chain couples TRBV29-1 to TRBJ2-7; D is tentatively TRBD1 or TRBD2 (5 bases each). Trimming stripped 7 bases from V and 9 bases from J, with 25 bases between. Germline CDR1 is SQVTM and CDR2 is ANQGSEA. The CDR3 has 14 residues. The CDR3 reads CSASPGPLSDVQYF. The CDR3 DNA reads as TGCAGCGCCTCTCCGGGACCTCTCAGCGATGTGCAGTACTTC.